This T cell receptor beta chain originates from a study of regulatory T cells in long-lasting Graves disease. Between the trimmed V and J ends, which lost 0 bases and 0 bases, there was a span of 14 bases. The germline gives CDR1 DFQATT, CDR2 SNEGSKA (reference sequence). The CDR3 runs to 17 residues. Building the TCR beta libraries relied on iRepertoire HTBI primers, and CDR3 regions underwent Arm-PCR. MiXCR, run by TCRdb on the multiplex PCR reads, gives a single entry per CDR3 protein. The table has some 250,000 distinct CDR3 sequences, 15% to 20% seen once. Regarding time point: newly diagnosed GD, antithyroid drugs for less than 3 months. PBMC RNA was the source of the TCR library. This clonotype was seen more than once but under ten times. This same sample was also taken into another study, of T cells in Graves' hyperthyroidism and ophthalmopathy. This second report adds: Carried out on the TCR CDR3, a first-round RT-PCR used the HTBI primer set. Blood samples included most of the expanded thyroid clonotypes exceeding 0.001. A model built on 13 V-J features separated ophthalmopathy from stable hyperthyroidism.

The material sequenced was peripheral blood mononuclear cells (PBMCs), taken at new diagnosis, from a patient treated with antithyroid drugs. The chain couples TRBV20-1 to TRBJ2-2; maybe TRBD1 (5 bases). The clonotype originates from a woman aged 30 to 39 with Graves disease. CDR3 nucleotide sequence: TGCAGTGCTAGAGATCATGGGGCCACTACGAACACCGGGGAGCTGTTTTTT. Translating gives CSARDHGATTNTGELFF.